The sequence of this T cell receptor (beta chain) was determined in a study of CD8 T cells in Susac syndrome. V lost 1 base, J lost 6 bases, and 10 bases lay in between. The germline gives CDR1 LGHNA, CDR2 YSLEER. The CDR3 runs to 13 residues. The RNA input was about 0.5 to 1 ug, and it was reverse transcribed with random hexamers. The authors amplified TCR beta CDR3 across 54 Vbeta and 13 Jbeta using immunoSEQ multiplex PCR. TCRdb fed the immunoSEQ multiplex PCR reads into MiXCR, producing one record per CDR3 protein. This sample carries about 300,000 distinct CDR3 sequences, about 82% of them seen once, and the ten largest clones take about 0.22%. Relapsing-remitting disease, either stable or active, was present in the multiple sclerosis controls, who were treatment-naive patients. Isolation of CD8+ and CD4+ T cells was performed negatively, whereas enrichment of TEMRA cells was done by FACS.

The clonotype originates from a human donor with multiple sclerosis. J is TRBJ2-7 and V is TRBV4-3, with a weak D call TRBD1 (5 bases). Sequencing was performed on CD8+ T cells from PBMCs. The DNA of the CDR3 is TGCGCCAGCAGCCAAGTGGGGCTCCGCGAGCAGTACTTC. It codes for CASSQVGLREQYF.